The clone carrying this T cell receptor beta chain showed up many times. In germline, CDR1 is SEHNR, CDR2 FQNEAQ (reference sequence). V lost 5 bases and J lost 4; bases outside the gene matches: 8. The CDR3 spans 15 residues. TCRdb fed the 5' RACE reads into MiXCR, producing one record per CDR3 protein. Of about 180,000 distinct CDR3 sequences listed, roughly 17% are singletons. The source of the sample is a study of T-cell memory formation after mild COVID-19. Study information: There were largely donor-specific TCR clusters.

The receptor was isolated from an adult woman who had mild COVID-19 (a few samples of this study predate the infection). Cell type and time point are not known. The sample comprised PBMCs or a T cell subset sorted from them (not recorded which). The chain uses TRBV7-9 and TRBJ2-3; 8 bases are a match to TRBD2. CDR3 amino acids: CASSLRTGGADTQYF. CDR3 DNA sequence: TGTGCCAGCAGCCTTCGGACCGGGGGGGCAGATACGCAGTATTTT.